This note documents a single TCR beta chain sequence. No antigen is known for it. This sample is part of a study of blood T cells in healthy people across ages. The draw of peripheral blood yielded around 9.6 milliliters from each donor. Alongside a J-beta primer mix, a sample-barcoded 5' primer served in a second PCR lasting roughly 7 to 11 cycles. MiXCR, applied by TCRdb to the 5' RACE reads, yields one record per CDR3 protein. The sample includes fewer than 1 million distinct CDR3 sequences, around 45% of them seen just once. General observations from the study: Across samples, TCR beta diversity tracked strongly with naive T cell percentage.

The CDR3 consists of 13 residues. Germline-derived CDR1 and CDR2 are SGHTA and FQGNSA. V was cut by 4 bases and J by 2 bases, with 8 bases left in between. This sequence was found in a man aged 60-69 years in good health. Input material: blood. This sequence joins TRBV7-2 and TRBJ1-2, with unresolved D. CDR3 bases: TGTGCCAGCAGCTCAGGAGGGAACTATGGCTACACCTTC. It yields the protein CASSSGGNYGYTF. Supplemented by reference TRBV7-2 and TRBJ1-2, the full variable domain reads GAGVSQSPSNKVTEKGKDVELRCDPISGHTALYWYRQSLGQGLEFLIYFQGNSAPDKSGLPSDRFSAERTGGSVSTLTIQRTQQEDSAVYLCASSSGGNYGYTFGSGTRLTVV.